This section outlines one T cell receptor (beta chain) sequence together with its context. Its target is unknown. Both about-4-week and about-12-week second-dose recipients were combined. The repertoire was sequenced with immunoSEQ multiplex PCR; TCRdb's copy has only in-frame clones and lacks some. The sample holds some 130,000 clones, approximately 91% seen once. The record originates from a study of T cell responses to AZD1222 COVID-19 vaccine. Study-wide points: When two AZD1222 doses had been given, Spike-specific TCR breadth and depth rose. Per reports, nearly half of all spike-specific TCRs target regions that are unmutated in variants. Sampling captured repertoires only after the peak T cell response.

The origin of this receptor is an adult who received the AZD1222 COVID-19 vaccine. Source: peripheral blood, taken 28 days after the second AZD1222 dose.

The CDR3 nucleotides read TGTGCCACCGGGAATACAGGATCCACCGGGGAGCTGTTTTTT. Its translation: CATGNTGSTGELFF. The chain recombines TRBV24-1 with TRBJ2-2; possibly TRBD1 for D (5 bases). Trimming took off 9 bases at V and 4 bases at J, with 14 bases between the two ends. The CDR3 runs to 14 residues. Germline V gives CDR1 KGHDR, CDR2 SFDVKD.